This TCR beta chain was captured by sequencing in a study of T cell repertoires in cytomegalovirus infection. Study in general: CMV epitopes that were recently identified and HLA-C-restricted were used alongside well-studied HLA-B-restricted ones. Evidence of both CMV infection and a matching HLA type came from public TCR beta signatures. Findings and limits, study-wide: HLA-C-restricted, CMV-specific TCR beta clonotypes were dominant ex vivo. Carriage of CMV together with the relevant HLA was identifiable through cumulative public TCR beta family frequency.

This clonotype appeared a few times. The antigen is undetermined. Germline-derived CDR1 and CDR2 are SGHVS and FQNEAQ. V was pared by 2 bases and J by 4 bases, with 12 bases of the junction left unmatched. The CDR3 consists of 17 residues. TCRdb called the reads again in MiXCR, with one record for every CDR3 protein. The repertoire holds some 700,000 distinct CDR3 sequences, with 33% as singletons. Material: cultured PBMCs, obtained from culture after CMV antigen stimulation. The gene calls are TRBV7-8 and TRBJ2-7, with 9 bases that match TRBD2. The receptor was derived from a human donor in good health (CMV status not recorded). Some clones in this sample may be carry-over from other donors' samples. The CDR3 loop is CASSLNMGREGRYEQYF. The CDR3 coding sequence is TGTGCCAGCAGCTTAAATATGGGGCGGGAGGGCAGGTACGAGCAGTACTTC.